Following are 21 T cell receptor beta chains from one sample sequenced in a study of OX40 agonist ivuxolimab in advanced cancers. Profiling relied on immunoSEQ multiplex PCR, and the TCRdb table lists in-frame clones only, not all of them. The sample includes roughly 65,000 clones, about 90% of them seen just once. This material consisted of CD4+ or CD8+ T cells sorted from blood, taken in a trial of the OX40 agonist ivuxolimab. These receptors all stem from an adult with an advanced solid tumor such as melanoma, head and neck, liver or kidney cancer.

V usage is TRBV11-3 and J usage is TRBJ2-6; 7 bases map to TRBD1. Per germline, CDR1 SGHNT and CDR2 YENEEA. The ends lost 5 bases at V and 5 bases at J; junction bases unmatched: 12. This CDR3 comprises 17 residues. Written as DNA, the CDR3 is TGTGCCAGCAGCACGGGACAGTCCCTACGGAGGGCCAACGTCCTGACTTTC. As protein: CASSTGQSLRRANVLTF.

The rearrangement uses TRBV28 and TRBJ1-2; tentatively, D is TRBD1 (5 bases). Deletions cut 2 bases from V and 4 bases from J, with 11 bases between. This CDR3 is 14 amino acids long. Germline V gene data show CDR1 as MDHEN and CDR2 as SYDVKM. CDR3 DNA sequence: TGTGCCAGCAGTTTACGGGACGCATCCTATGGCTACACCTTC. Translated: CASSLRDASYGYTF.

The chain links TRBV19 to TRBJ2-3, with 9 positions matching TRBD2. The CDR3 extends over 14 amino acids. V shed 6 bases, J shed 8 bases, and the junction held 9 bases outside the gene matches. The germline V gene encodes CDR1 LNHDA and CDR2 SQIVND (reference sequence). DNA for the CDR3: TGTGCCAGTAGATCTAGCGGGATGAGGGGTACGCAGTATTTT. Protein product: CASRSSGMRGTQYF.

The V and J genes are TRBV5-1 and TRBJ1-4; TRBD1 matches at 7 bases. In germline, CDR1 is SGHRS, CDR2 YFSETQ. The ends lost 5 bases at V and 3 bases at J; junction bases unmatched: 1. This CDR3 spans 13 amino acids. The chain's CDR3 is CASRQGSNEKLFF. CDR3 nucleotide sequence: TGCGCCAGCAGACAGGGGTCTAATGAAAAACTGTTTTTT.

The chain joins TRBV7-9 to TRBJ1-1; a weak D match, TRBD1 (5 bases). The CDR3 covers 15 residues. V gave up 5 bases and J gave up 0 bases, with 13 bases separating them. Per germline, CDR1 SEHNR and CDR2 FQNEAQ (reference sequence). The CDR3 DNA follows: TGTGCCAGCAGCCTATGGACACGAGTGAACACTGAAGCTTTCTTT. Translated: CASSLWTRVNTEAFF.

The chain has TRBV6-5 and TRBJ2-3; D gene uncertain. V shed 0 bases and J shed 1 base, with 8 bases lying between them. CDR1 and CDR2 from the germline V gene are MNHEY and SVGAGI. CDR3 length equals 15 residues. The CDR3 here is CASSYSGAGTDTQYF. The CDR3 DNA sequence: TGTGCCAGCAGTTACTCTGGAGCCGGCACAGATACGCAGTATTTT.

The CDR3 region is CAISETPIYNEQFF. The CDR3 nucleotides are TGTGCCATCAGTGAGACTCCTATCTACAATGAGCAGTTCTTC. V usage is TRBV10-3 and J usage is TRBJ2-1; no clear D gene. Trimming pared 2 bases from V and 3 bases from J, leaving 8 bases between. The germline gives CDR1 ENHRY, CDR2 SYGVKD. This CDR3 region has 14 residues.

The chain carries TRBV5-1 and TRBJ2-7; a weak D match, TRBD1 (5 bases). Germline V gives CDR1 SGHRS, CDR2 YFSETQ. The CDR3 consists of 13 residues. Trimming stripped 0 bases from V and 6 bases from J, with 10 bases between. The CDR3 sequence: CASSLDQGSEQYF. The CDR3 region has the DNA TGCGCCAGCAGCTTGGATCAGGGTTCCGAGCAGTACTTC.

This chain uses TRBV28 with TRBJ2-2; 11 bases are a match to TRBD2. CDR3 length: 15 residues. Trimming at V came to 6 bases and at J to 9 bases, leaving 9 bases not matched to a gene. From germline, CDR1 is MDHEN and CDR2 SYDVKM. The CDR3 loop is CASSTTSGSIRELFF. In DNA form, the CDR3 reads TGTGCCAGCAGCACCACTAGCGGGAGTATCCGGGAGCTGTTTTTT.

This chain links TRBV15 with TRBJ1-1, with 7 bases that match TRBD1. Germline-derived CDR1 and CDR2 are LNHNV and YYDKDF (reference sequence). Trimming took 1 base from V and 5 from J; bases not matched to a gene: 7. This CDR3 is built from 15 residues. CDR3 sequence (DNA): TGTGCCACCAGCAGAGGGGCGGTCAGGGGGACTGAAGCTTTCTTT. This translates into CATSRGAVRGTEAFF.

The CDR3 nucleotides read TGTGCCAGCAGCTTGTATACAGATACGCAGTATTTT. Amino acid sequence: CASSLYTDTQYF. This rearrangement joins TRBV11-2 to TRBJ2-3, with D uncertain. The CDR3 runs 12 residues. Germline V lookup: CDR1 SGHAT, CDR2 FQNNGV. Between the trimmed V and J ends, which lost 3 bases and 3 bases, there was a span of 4 bases.

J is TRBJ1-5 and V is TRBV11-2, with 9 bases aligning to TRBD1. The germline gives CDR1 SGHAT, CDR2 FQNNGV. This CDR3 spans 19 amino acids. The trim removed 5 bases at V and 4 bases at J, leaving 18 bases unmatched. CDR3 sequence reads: CASSPTGGRGFSPNQPQHF. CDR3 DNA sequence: TGTGCCAGCAGCCCCACAGGGGGCCGTGGTTTCTCCCCTAATCAGCCCCAGCATTTT.

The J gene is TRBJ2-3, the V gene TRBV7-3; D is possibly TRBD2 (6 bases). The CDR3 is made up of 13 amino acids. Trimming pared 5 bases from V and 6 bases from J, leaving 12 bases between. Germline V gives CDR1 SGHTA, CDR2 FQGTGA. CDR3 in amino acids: CASSRDGGDTQYF. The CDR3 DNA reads TGTGCCAGCAGCCGGGACGGAGGGGATACGCAGTATTTT.

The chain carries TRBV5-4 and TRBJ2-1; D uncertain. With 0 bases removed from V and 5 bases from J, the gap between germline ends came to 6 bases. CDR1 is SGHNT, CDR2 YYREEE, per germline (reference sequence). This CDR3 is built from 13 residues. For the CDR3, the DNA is TGTGCCAGCAGCTTGGTGACGAACAATGAGCAGTTCTTC. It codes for CASSLVTNNEQFF. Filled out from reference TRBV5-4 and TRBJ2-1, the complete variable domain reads ETGVTQSPTHLIKTRGQQVTLRCSSQSGHNTVSWYQQALGQGPQFIFQYYREEENGRGNFPPRFSGLQFPNYSSELNVNALELDDSALYLCASSLVTNNEQFFGPGTRLTVL.

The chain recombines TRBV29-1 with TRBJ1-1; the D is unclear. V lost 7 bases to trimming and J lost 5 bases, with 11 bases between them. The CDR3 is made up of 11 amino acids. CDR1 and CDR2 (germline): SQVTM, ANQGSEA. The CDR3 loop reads CSAVEGTEAFF. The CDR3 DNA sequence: TGCAGCGCCGTGGAGGGAACTGAAGCTTTCTTT.

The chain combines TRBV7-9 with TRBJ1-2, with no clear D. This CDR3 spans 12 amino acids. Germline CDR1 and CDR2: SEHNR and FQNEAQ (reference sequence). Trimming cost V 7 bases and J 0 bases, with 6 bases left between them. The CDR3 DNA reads TGTGCCAGCAACTCTGCTAACTATGGCTACACCTTC. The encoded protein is CASNSANYGYTF. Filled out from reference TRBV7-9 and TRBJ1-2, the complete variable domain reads DTGVSQNPRHKITKRGQNVTFRCDPISEHNRLYWYRQTLGQGPEFLTYFQNEAQLEKSRLLSDRFSAERPKGSFSTLEIQRTEQGDSAMYLCASNSANYGYTFGSGTRLTVV.

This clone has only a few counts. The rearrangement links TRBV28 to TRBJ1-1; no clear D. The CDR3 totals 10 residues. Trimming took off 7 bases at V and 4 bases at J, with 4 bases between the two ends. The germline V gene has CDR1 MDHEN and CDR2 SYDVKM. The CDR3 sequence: CASKGTEAFF. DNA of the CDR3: TGTGCCAGCAAGGGCACTGAAGCTTTCTTT.

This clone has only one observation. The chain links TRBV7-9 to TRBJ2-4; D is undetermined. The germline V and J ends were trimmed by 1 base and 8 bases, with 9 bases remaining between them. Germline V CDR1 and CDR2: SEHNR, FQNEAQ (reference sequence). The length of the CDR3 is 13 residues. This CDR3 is CASSLGNPDIQYF. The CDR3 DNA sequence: TGTGCCAGCAGCTTAGGGAATCCGGACATTCAGTACTTC.

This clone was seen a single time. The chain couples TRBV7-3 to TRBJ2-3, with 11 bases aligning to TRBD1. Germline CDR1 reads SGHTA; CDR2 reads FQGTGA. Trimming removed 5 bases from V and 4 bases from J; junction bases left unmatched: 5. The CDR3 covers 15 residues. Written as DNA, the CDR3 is TGTGCCAGCAGCGGGCGGGGACAGGGGGCAGATACGCAGTATTTT. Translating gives CASSGRGQGADTQYF.

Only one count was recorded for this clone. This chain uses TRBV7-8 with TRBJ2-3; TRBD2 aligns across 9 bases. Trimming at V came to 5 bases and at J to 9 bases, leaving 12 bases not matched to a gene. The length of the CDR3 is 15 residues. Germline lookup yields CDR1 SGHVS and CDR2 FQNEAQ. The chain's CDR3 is CASSDLAGTIMTQYF. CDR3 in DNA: TGTGCCAGCAGCGACCTAGCGGGGACCATCATGACGCAGTATTTT.

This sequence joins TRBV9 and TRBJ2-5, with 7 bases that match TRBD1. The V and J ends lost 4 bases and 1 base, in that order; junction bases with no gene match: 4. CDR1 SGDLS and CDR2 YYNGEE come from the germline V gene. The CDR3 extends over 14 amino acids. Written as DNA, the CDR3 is TGTGCCAGCAGCTATCGGACAGGCCAAGAGACCCAGTACTTC. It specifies CASSYRTGQETQYF.